Listed here are 29 T cell receptor beta chains from one sample, sequenced in a study of blood T cell repertoires in COVID-19. Profiling relied on immunoSEQ multiplex PCR, and the TCRdb table lists in-frame clones only, not all of them. In the table there are over 200,000 clones, approximately 86% of which are singletons. Sequencing input: PBMCs or T cells enriched from blood (not recorded which). The receptors stem from a man aged 18 to 35 with acute COVID-19.

V is TRBV7-9 and J is TRBJ2-2; D call uncertain. V was cut by 3 bases and J by 2 bases, with 10 bases left in between. CDR1 and CDR2 (germline): SEHNR, FQNEAQ (reference sequence). The CDR3 consists of 15 residues. CDR3 amino acids: CASSFRRNNTGELFF. The CDR3 nucleotides are TGTGCCAGCAGCTTTCGGCGGAACAACACCGGGGAGCTGTTTTTT.

This rearrangement joins TRBV19 to TRBJ2-7, with 7 bases matching TRBD1. Germline lookup yields CDR1 LNHDA and CDR2 SQIVND (reference sequence). J lost 2 bases, V lost 5 bases, and 9 bases had no gene match. The length of the CDR3 is 15 residues. In DNA, the CDR3 is TGTGCCAGTAGTGATGGAGAAGGGGGCCCCTACGAGCAGTACTTC. Translation: CASSDGEGGPYEQYF.

The rearrangement joins TRBV12-3 or TRBV12-4 to TRBJ2-1, with D perhaps matching TRBD1 (5 bases). The CDR3 runs 10 residues. V lost 10 bases and J lost 9, with 10 bases in between. CDR3 coding DNA: TGTGCCATCCAGGGTGCTGAGCAGTTCTTC. Its translation: CAIQGAEQFF.

This clone was recorded a few times. The chain recombines TRBV6-4 with TRBJ2-1, with TRBD1 matching over 9 bases. This CDR3 region has 15 residues. Germline CDR1 MRHNA, CDR2 SNTAGT. Trimming took 0 bases from V and 7 from J; bases not matched to a gene: 4. The CDR3 reads CASSDSDRGSNEQFF. CDR3 in DNA: TGTGCCAGCAGTGACTCGGACAGGGGATCGAATGAGCAGTTCTTC.

V and J are TRBV2 and TRBJ2-5; a weak D match, TRBD1 (5 bases). In germline, CDR1 is SNHLY, CDR2 FYNNEI. V dropped 11 bases and J dropped 2 bases, with 15 bases sitting between them. This CDR3 spans 13 amino acids. In DNA form, the CDR3 reads TGTGCCCTTAGCTCCAGGGATCAAGAGACCCAGTACTTC. Residues: CALSSRDQETQYF.

This clone was observed a handful of times. The chain has TRBV18 and TRBJ1-2, with 7 bases identical to TRBD1. There are 15 residues in the CDR3. The germline gives CDR1 KGHSH, CDR2 LQKENI. Losses at the gene ends were 3 bases for V and 4 bases for J; bases not matched to a gene: 8. The DNA for the CDR3 is TGTGCCAGCTCACCTCTCCAGGGGGGCACCTATGGCTACACCTTC. It is translated as CASSPLQGGTYGYTF.

The chain combines TRBV9 with TRBJ1-2, with D unresolved. The CDR3 has 14 residues. V was clipped by 0 bases and J by 3 bases, with 9 bases between them. CDR1 is SGDLS and CDR2 is YYNGEE in the germline V gene. CDR3 sequence reads: CASSVAGGDYGYTF. The DNA of the CDR3 is TGTGCCAGCAGCGTAGCGGGCGGGGACTATGGCTACACCTTC.

The V and J genes are TRBV10-3 and TRBJ2-3; 8 nucleotides agree with TRBD1. CDR1 is ENHRY and CDR2 is SYGVKD in the germline V gene. The CDR3 has 16 residues. The trim removed 0 bases at V and 4 bases at J, leaving 6 bases unmatched. The CDR3 reads CAISESTGRGPDTQYF. CDR3 bases: TGTGCCATCAGTGAGTCGACCGGCAGGGGGCCAGATACGCAGTATTTT.

J is TRBJ2-7 and V is TRBV10-3; D gene unclear. V lost 3 bases to trimming and J lost 6 bases, with 9 bases between them. The germline V gene encodes CDR1 ENHRY and CDR2 SYGVKD. There are 12 residues in the CDR3. The CDR3 spells CAISDPTGEQYF. In DNA, the CDR3 is TGTGCCATCAGTGACCCAACTGGCGAGCAGTACTTC.

The J gene is TRBJ2-3, the V gene TRBV11-2; 10 positions match TRBD1. With 6 bases clipped from V and 2 bases from J, the junction kept 11 bases outside the gene matches. From germline, CDR1 is SGHAT and CDR2 FQNNGV. There are 17 residues in the CDR3. CDR3 residues: CASSPPGQGHSTDTQYF. DNA of the CDR3: TGTGCCAGCAGTCCTCCGGGACAGGGGCACTCCACAGATACGCAGTATTTT.

This chain joins TRBV28 and TRBJ1-5, with D maybe TRBD1 (6 bases). The V and J ends lost 4 bases and 4 bases respectively, with 14 bases between them. From germline, CDR1 is MDHEN and CDR2 SYDVKM. The CDR3 sequence is 15 residues long. The CDR3, as DNA: TGTGCCAGCAGTTCGCCAGGGGTGGTAAATCAGCCCCAGCATTTT. Its translation: CASSSPGVVNQPQHF. Together with reference TRBV28 and TRBJ1-5, the CDR3 gives the full variable domain: DVKVTQSSRYLVKRTGEKVFLECVQDMDHENMFWYRQDPGLGLRLIYFSYDVKMKEKGDIPEGYSVSREKKERFSLILESASTNQTSMYLCASSSPGVVNQPQHFGDGTRLSIL.

The chain is built from TRBV5-4 and TRBJ1-1; 8 bases map to TRBD1. CDR3 length equals 13 residues. CDR1 is SGHNT and CDR2 is YYREEE in the germline V gene (reference sequence). With V trimmed by 3 bases and J by 9 bases, 7 bases remained unmatched. The CDR3 protein is CASSSDRASQAFF. The CDR3 bases are TGTGCCAGCAGCTCGGACAGGGCGAGTCAAGCTTTCTTT.

The rearrangement links TRBV28 to TRBJ1-1; TRBD1 aligns across 9 bases. Trimming at V came to 5 bases and at J to 10 bases, leaving 2 bases not matched to a gene. Germline CDR1 and CDR2: MDHEN and SYDVKM. CDR3 size: 11 residues. CDR3 DNA sequence: TGTGCCAGCAGTAACAGGGGGCTAGCTTTCTTT. Its translation is CASSNRGLAFF. The whole variable domain, filled in from reference TRBV28 and TRBJ1-1, reads DVKVTQSSRYLVKRTGEKVFLECVQDMDHENMFWYRQDPGLGLRLIYFSYDVKMKEKGDIPEGYSVSREKKERFSLILESASTNQTSMYLCASSNRGLAFFGQGTRLTVV.

This chain joins TRBV6-5 and TRBJ2-7, with D possibly being TRBD2 (5 bases). Germline V gives CDR1 MNHEY, CDR2 SVGAGI. This CDR3 spans 13 amino acids. The V end was cut by 8 bases, the J end by 5 bases, with 16 bases between. DNA of the CDR3: TGTGCCAGCGGCGGAGGAGCCGACGACGAGCAGTACTTC. Translation gives CASGGGADDEQYF.

The chain is built from TRBV6-5 and TRBJ2-7, with 8 nucleotides matching TRBD1. J gave up 2 bases and V 4 bases, and 4 bases lay outside the gene matches. This CDR3 contains 14 residues. Germline V gene data show CDR1 as MNHEY and CDR2 as SVGAGI. The CDR3 here is CASSFQGATYEQYF. CDR3 sequence (DNA): TGTGCCAGCAGTTTCCAGGGGGCGACCTACGAGCAGTACTTC.

V gene TRBV9 combines with J gene TRBJ1-6, with a weak D call TRBD1 (6 bases). Trimming took 0 bases from V and 9 from J, leaving 13 bases between them. Germline assignment: CDR1 SGDLS and CDR2 YYNGEE. CDR3 length equals 15 residues. The CDR3: CASSVGTEGGSPLHF. The CDR3 nucleotides read TGTGCCAGCAGCGTAGGGACAGAAGGGGGTTCACCCCTCCACTTT.

This clone showed up just once. The chain carries TRBV27 and TRBJ2-1; no definite D call. Germline V lookup: CDR1 MNHEY, CDR2 SMNVEV (reference sequence). V dropped 6 bases and J dropped 7 bases, with 7 bases sitting between them. The CDR3 loop spans 11 amino acids. The CDR3 DNA follows: TGTGCCAGCAGGAGTTGGAATGAGCAGTTCTTC. Amino acids: CASRSWNEQFF.

As for this clone: A junction boundary mismatches the germline segment, possibly from a read error. The rearrangement joins TRBV28 to TRBJ2-5; unclear D gene. The CDR3 loop spans 12 amino acids. Germline values: CDR1 MDHEN, CDR2 SYDVKM. CDR3 sequence (DNA): TGTGCCACCAGTTTCCGAGGAGAGACCCAGTACTTC. This codes for CATSFRGETQYF.

V is TRBV5-1 and J is TRBJ1-2; D is uncertain. The CDR3 totals 14 residues. Trimming pared 3 bases from V and 6 bases from J, leaving 15 bases between. Germline V CDR1 and CDR2: SGHRS, YFSETQ. CDR3 bases: TGCGCCAGCAGCTCTTCTTCCGACGGAGATGGCTACACCTTC. As protein: CASSSSSDGDGYTF.

V gene TRBV19 combines with J gene TRBJ2-7; TRBD1 matches 9 bases. With V trimmed by 6 bases and J by 5 bases, 5 bases remained unmatched. The germline V gene encodes CDR1 LNHDA and CDR2 SQIVND (reference sequence). This CDR3 has 13 residues. CDR3 coding DNA: TGTGCCAGTAGGGGACAGGGAGGAGACGAGCAGTACTTC. Encoded protein: CASRGQGGDEQYF.

CDR3 nucleotide sequence: TGTGCCAGCACCCGGGCGGGAGGGTTAGATACGCAGTATTTT. Translating it yields CASTRAGGLDTQYF. This chain uses TRBV27 with TRBJ2-3, with TRBD2 matching 9 bases. CDR3 size: 14 residues. The V gene's germline CDR1 is MNHEY and CDR2 SMNVEV (reference sequence). The junction had 7 bases not matched to a gene; V was cut back by 7 bases and J by 5 bases.

With respect to this clone: The same CDR3 arises from other DNA sequences in this sample as well. The chain links TRBV6-5 to TRBJ2-5, with D maybe TRBD1 (6 bases). This CDR3 contains 13 residues. CDR1 is MNHEY, CDR2 SVGAGI, per germline. V lost 5 bases, J lost 2 bases, and 9 bases lay in between. CDR3 loop: CASSPGQQETQYF. CDR3 DNA sequence: TGTGCCAGCAGTCCCGGACAGCAAGAGACCCAGTACTTC.

The CDR3 region is CASVNTGQGTTNYGYTF. The CDR3 nucleotides read TGTGCCAGCGTCAACACGGGACAGGGAACCACTAACTATGGCTACACCTTC. The chain is built from TRBV5-6 and TRBJ1-2; 9 bases fit TRBD1. Germline V gene lookup returns CDR1 SGHDT and CDR2 YYEEEE. The junction had 13 bases not matched to a gene; V was cut back by 7 bases and J by 0 bases. The CDR3 is 17 amino acids.

The genes are TRBV6-4 and TRBJ2-7; 10 bases map to TRBD1. With 4 bases clipped from V and 3 bases from J, the junction kept 6 bases outside the gene matches. CDR3 length: 15 residues. Germline V CDR1 and CDR2: MRHNA, SNTAGT. DNA for the CDR3: TGTGCCAGCAGTGCCTTCGGGACAGGGGACTACGAGCAGTACTTC. This gives the protein CASSAFGTGDYEQYF.

The rearrangement uses TRBV9 and TRBJ1-6; possibly TRBD1 for D (5 bases). CDR3 length: 15 residues. CDR1 SGDLS and CDR2 YYNGEE come from the germline V gene. V lost 0 bases to trimming and J lost 8 bases, with 12 bases between them. CDR3 region: CASSVAGDSYSPLHF. The CDR3 DNA reads as TGTGCCAGCAGCGTAGCTGGAGACAGTTATTCACCCCTCCACTTT.

This chain uses TRBV28 with TRBJ1-6; TRBD1 agrees at 11 bases. After removal of 4 bases from V and 7 bases from J, the junction contained 12 bases not matched to a gene. CDR1 is MDHEN, CDR2 SYDVKM, per germline. The CDR3 sequence is 18 residues long. The CDR3: CASSYPGQGVRGNSPLHF. CDR3 nucleotides: TGTGCCAGCAGTTACCCGGGACAGGGGGTTCGCGGGAATTCACCCCTCCACTTT.

A single count supports this clone. The chain uses TRBV7-9 and TRBJ2-5; D perhaps matches TRBD2 (7 bases). Germline CDR1 SEHNR, CDR2 FQNEAQ (reference sequence). The V end was cut by 1 base, the J end by 4 bases, with 13 bases between. This CDR3 is 15 amino acids long. The DNA for the CDR3 is TGTGCCAGCAGCTTAGTCGAGGGAGGGGGAGAGACCCAGTACTTC. Residues: CASSLVEGGGETQYF.

The rearrangement links TRBV11-2 to TRBJ2-5; the match to TRBD2 covers 9 bases. V lost 8 bases and J lost 2; bases outside the gene matches: 3. This CDR3 comprises 13 residues. The germline CDR1 and CDR2 sequences are SGHAT and FQNNGV. CDR3 protein: CASGTSLQETQYF. As DNA, the CDR3 is TGTGCCAGCGGGACTAGCTTACAAGAGACCCAGTACTTC.

This chain joins TRBV30 and TRBJ2-1, with TRBD1 matching over 9 bases. Germline V lookup: CDR1 GTSNPN, CDR2 SVGIG (reference sequence). The CDR3 loop spans 14 amino acids. The junction had 9 bases not matched to a gene; V was cut back by 7 bases and J by 5 bases. CDR3 DNA: TGTGCCTTCGACAGGGGGACGATAAACAATGAGCAGTTCTTC. This codes for CAFDRGTINNEQFF.